Sequencing of this T cell receptor beta chain was carried out in a study of T cells in Graves' hyperthyroidism and ophthalmopathy. Study results and caveats: Within blood appeared most thyroid clonotypes that had expanded above 0.001. Ophthalmopathy got predicted by the model a median approximately 6 months before its onset.

Germline CDR1 is SEHNR and CDR2 is FQNEAQ (reference sequence). This CDR3 region has 14 residues. The germline V and J ends were trimmed by 5 bases and 5 bases, with 15 bases remaining between them. Only a few counts were recorded for this clonotype. What it binds is unknown. Amplified TCR beta CDR3 regions came from RNA transcripts. The HTBI primer set drove a first-round RT-PCR of the TCR CDR3. MiXCR, run by TCRdb on the multiplex PCR reads, gives a single entry per CDR3 protein. The data show approximately 700,000 distinct CDR3 sequences, 45% seen once. It was uncontrolled infection, other autoimmune disease, pregnancy or lactation that excluded patients. The diagnoses drew upon clinical symptoms, serum thyroxine and TRAb, thyroid ultrasound and orbital computed tomography.

The sequenced material came from peripheral blood or thyroid tissue (not recorded which). The receptor's source is an adult man with Graves' disease, either hyperthyroidism or ophthalmopathy (not recorded which). The chain carries TRBV7-9 and TRBJ1-1; D is perhaps TRBD1 (6 bases). CDR3 bases: TGTGCCAGCAGCCCCCCGGGGGCTGGGACTGAAGCTTTCTTT. This encodes CASSPPGAGTEAFF.